The 31 T cell receptor beta chains below were found in one sample sequenced in a study of cytomegalovirus exposure and HLA in healthy donors. The PCR used 60 Vbeta and 13 Jbeta primers. TCRdb's table, derived via immunoSEQ multiplex PCR, lists solely in-frame clones and lacks some. The sample records around 68,000 clones, 75% being singletons. Sequenced input: PBMCs. Source of these receptors: a woman aged 25 to 39 in good health and CMV-seropositive.

The chain combines TRBV6-4 with TRBJ2-1; 9 bases agree with TRBD1. The germline V gene encodes CDR1 MRHNA and CDR2 SNTAGT. The length of the CDR3 is 15 residues. J was trimmed by 8 bases and V by 3 bases; bases with no gene match: 8. CDR3 amino acids: CASSEGQGRLDEQFF. The DNA for the CDR3 is TGTGCCAGCAGTGAAGGACAGGGGAGGCTAGATGAGCAGTTCTTC.

The V call is TRBV7-2, the J call TRBJ2-7, with D uncertain. Trimming shortened V by 3 bases and J by 9 bases, and 12 bases separated the two germline ends. The CDR3 has 12 amino acids. Germline V lookup: CDR1 SGHTA, CDR2 FQGNSA. This CDR3 is CASSFERLGQYF. CDR3 DNA: TGTGCCAGCAGCTTTGAACGTCTCGGGCAGTACTTC.

The chain employs TRBV23-1 and TRBJ1-4; a weak D match, TRBD1 (5 bases). TRBV23-1 is an ORF; its function is uncertain. Trimming took off 4 bases at V and 5 bases at J, with 26 bases between the two ends. The CDR3 length is 19 residues. The CDR3, as DNA: TGCGCCAGCAGTCCTACGTACTCGGATAGAGGCGGGGGAAATGAAAAACTGTTTTTT. It yields the protein CASSPTYSDRGGGNEKLFF.

This clone ranks as medium-sized. This chain joins TRBV12-5 and TRBJ1-1, with D hard to call. This CDR3 is built from 12 residues. V dropped 2 bases and J dropped 5 bases, with 6 bases sitting between them. Germline V gene sequence: CDR1 LGHNT, CDR2 FRNRAP. Written as DNA, the CDR3 is TGTGCTAGTGGTTTGTGGGAGACTGAAGCTTTCTTT. Protein product: CASGLWETEAFF.

This clone was observed a handful of times. This chain uses TRBV5-1 with TRBJ1-5, with 7 bases fitting TRBD1. The junction had 8 bases not matched to a gene; V was cut back by 4 bases and J by 1 base. The length of the CDR3 is 16 residues. CDR1 and CDR2 from the germline V gene are SGHRS and YFSETQ. The CDR3 sequence is CASSLEPTGSNQPQHF. CDR3 in DNA: TGCGCCAGCAGCCTAGAGCCGACAGGGAGCAATCAGCCCCAGCATTTT.

This chain connects TRBV5-1 to TRBJ2-7; TRBD2 aligns across 7 bases. Germline values: CDR1 SGHRS, CDR2 YFSETQ. There are 19 residues in the CDR3. V was clipped by 0 bases and J by 2 bases; unmatched bases: 17. CDR3 DNA sequence: TGCGCCAGCAGCTTGGAGATTCGGGAGGACTTTTTGCCTCCCTACGAGCAGTACTTC. This codes for CASSLEIREDFLPPYEQYF.

The chain's CDR3 is CASSSTSTGELFF. In DNA, the CDR3 is TGTGCCAGCAGTTCGACTAGCACCGGGGAGCTGTTTTTT. This chain joins TRBV6-4 and TRBJ2-2; possibly TRBD2 for D (6 bases). Germline V gene lookup returns CDR1 MRHNA and CDR2 SNTAGT. With 5 bases removed from V and 4 bases from J, the gap between germline ends came to 8 bases. CDR3 length: 13 amino acids.

Written as DNA, the CDR3 is TGTGCCAGCAGCTTAACAGGGGGCACCGGGGAGCTGTTTTTT. This gives the protein CASSLTGGTGELFF. The chain links TRBV7-3 to TRBJ2-2; D is possibly TRBD1 (6 bases). Trimming cost V 0 bases and J 4 bases, with 6 bases left between them. Germline V gives CDR1 SGHTA, CDR2 FQGTGA. There are 14 residues in the CDR3.

The gene calls are TRBV7-2 and TRBJ2-5; no definite D call. The end of the DNA fits TRBJ2-7 better, so the J call may be wrong. The CDR3 runs to 13 residues. The V gene's germline CDR1 is SGHTA and CDR2 FQGNSA. DNA for the CDR3: TGTGCCAGCAGCGCGAGGCCCCTCGGCGAGCAGTACTTC. It specifies CASSARPLGEQYF.

The chain couples TRBV19 to TRBJ2-3, with a weak D call TRBD2 (5 bases). Germline V CDR1 and CDR2: LNHDA, SQIVND (reference sequence). This CDR3 is built from 17 residues. V dropped 1 base and J dropped 1 base, with 15 bases sitting between them. The CDR3 DNA sequence: TGTGCCAGTAGTATAGGGTCGCGTGGGAGTGGCACAGATACGCAGTATTTT. The encoded protein is CASSIGSRGSGTDTQYF.

The chain uses TRBV2 and TRBJ2-2, with 9 positions matching TRBD2. With 7 bases clipped from V and 6 bases from J, the junction kept 9 bases outside the gene matches. Looked up from germline, CDR1 is SNHLY and CDR2 is FYNNEI. The CDR3 covers 15 residues. The DNA for the CDR3 is TGTGCCAGCACTGCCCTTAGCGGGAGCCCCGGGGAGCTGTTTTTT. The encoded protein is CASTALSGSPGELFF.

This clone was observed a few times. Other DNA sequences in this specimen translate into the identical CDR3. The chain is built from TRBV5-1 and TRBJ2-6; tentatively, D is TRBD2 (5 bases). Germline V gene sequence: CDR1 SGHRS, CDR2 YFSETQ. This CDR3 comprises 20 residues. V lost 2 bases and J 0 bases, leaving 21 bases between the germline ends. As DNA, the CDR3 is TGCGCCAGCAGCTTTACGAGGGCCGATATTACCCCCTCTGGGGCCAACGTCCTGACTTTC. Its protein product is CASSFTRADITPSGANVLTF.

This chain uses TRBV10-3 with TRBJ2-6; 9 nucleotides align to TRBD2. Germline V gene lookup returns CDR1 ENHRY and CDR2 SYGVKD. The CDR3 runs 20 residues. The V gene end was trimmed by 7 bases and the J gene end by 3 bases; junction bases not matched to a gene: 19. CDR3 nucleotides: TGTGCCATCAATGGACCGGGACTAGCTGTCGATTCTAGTGGGGCCAACGTCCTGACTTTC. Its translation is CAINGPGLAVDSSGANVLTF.

This rearrangement joins TRBV5-1 to TRBJ1-6, with 7 bases matching TRBD1. The CDR3 spans 15 residues. Trimming took 4 bases from V and 10 from J; bases not matched to a gene: 11. Germline CDR1 is SGHRS and CDR2 is YFSETQ. CDR3 DNA: TGCGCCAGCAGCCCTCTACAGGGGACCACATCACCCCTCCACTTT. Translated: CASSPLQGTTSPLHF.

In this sample, this clone turned up once. V usage is TRBV28 and J usage is TRBJ2-7; maybe TRBD1 (6 bases). The V end was cut by 6 bases, the J end by 4 bases, with 19 bases between. Germline CDR1 reads MDHEN; CDR2 reads SYDVKM. This CDR3 comprises 15 residues. Here the CDR3 reads CASREGAEDSYEQYF. DNA of the CDR3: TGTGCCAGCAGAGAGGGAGCCGAGGACAGTTACGAGCAGTACTTC. Together with reference TRBV28 and TRBJ2-7, the CDR3 gives the full variable domain: DVKVTQSSRYLVKRTGEKVFLECVQDMDHENMFWYRQDPGLGLRLIYFSYDVKMKEKGDIPEGYSVSREKKERFSLILESASTNQTSMYLCASREGAEDSYEQYFGPGTRLTVT.

The rearrangement uses TRBV11-2 and TRBJ2-7; a possible D gene is TRBD1 (6 bases). Per germline, CDR1 SGHAT and CDR2 FQNNGV. This CDR3 region has 13 residues. Trimming left V 3 bases short and J 1 base short, with 7 bases between. CDR3 DNA: TGTGCCAGCAGCTTTAGGGGGTCCTACGAGCAGTACTTC. This codes for CASSFRGSYEQYF. Based on the CDR3 plus reference TRBV11-2 and TRBJ2-7, the full variable domain is EAGVAQSPRYKIIEKRQSVAFWCNPISGHATLYWYQQILGQGPKLLIQFQNNGVVDDSQLPKDRFSAERLKGVDSTLKIQPAKLEDSAVYLCASSFRGSYEQYFGPGTRLTVT.

The V gene is TRBV15, the J gene TRBJ2-3; 8 nucleotides line up with TRBD2. The CDR3 spans 17 residues. With V trimmed by 0 bases and J by 6 bases, 11 bases remained unmatched. The germline CDR1 and CDR2 sequences are LNHNV and YYDKDF (reference sequence). CDR3 nucleotide sequence: TGTGCCACCAGCAGAGATGCCTTTGCGGGAGGTTCCGATACGCAGTATTTT. It translates to CATSRDAFAGGSDTQYF.

This chain links TRBV9 with TRBJ2-1; a weak D match, TRBD2 (6 bases). Trimming pared 2 bases from V and 4 bases from J, leaving 16 bases between. The CDR3 totals 16 residues. Germline V gene data show CDR1 as SGDLS and CDR2 as YYNGEE. This chain's CDR3 is CASSVTGSTFYNEQFF. Here the CDR3 DNA reads TGTGCCAGCAGCGTGACCGGGAGCACCTTTTACAATGAGCAGTTCTTC.

The CDR3 DNA follows: TGTGCCAGCAGTTCTGCACGATGGGCGGGAGCGGTCTACGAGCAGTACTTC. Translation: CASSSARWAGAVYEQYF. J is TRBJ2-7 and V is TRBV28, with 7 bases fitting TRBD2. With V trimmed by 4 bases and J by 3 bases, 15 bases remained unmatched. Germline lookup yields CDR1 MDHEN and CDR2 SYDVKM. The CDR3 covers 17 residues. The full variable domain, in which reference TRBV28 and TRBJ2-7 provide the parts outside the CDR3, is DVKVTQSSRYLVKRTGEKVFLECVQDMDHENMFWYRQDPGLGLRLIYFSYDVKMKEKGDIPEGYSVSREKKERFSLILESASTNQTSMYLCASSSARWAGAVYEQYFGPGTRLTVT.

A few counts support this clone. The chain is built from TRBV7-9 and TRBJ1-5; D perhaps matches TRBD1 (5 bases). With 1 base removed from V and 7 bases from J, the gap between germline ends came to 17 bases. CDR1 and CDR2 from the germline V gene are SEHNR and FQNEAQ (reference sequence). The CDR3 spans 16 residues. CDR3 region: CASSLGTGVPIQPQHF. The DNA of the CDR3 is TGTGCCAGCAGCTTAGGTACAGGCGTCCCAATCCAGCCCCAGCATTTT.

The chain carries TRBV7-3 and TRBJ1-2, with D tentatively TRBD1 (5 bases). V lost 5 bases, J lost 2 bases, and 9 bases lay in between. CDR1 and CDR2 (germline): SGHTA, FQGTGA. The CDR3 spans 13 residues. As DNA, the CDR3 is TGTGCCAGCAGCCCAGGGTACAACTATGGCTACACCTTC. It translates to CASSPGYNYGYTF.

The chain links TRBV7-2 to TRBJ2-7, with TRBD2 matching over 11 bases. Germline CDR1 and CDR2: SGHTA and FQGNSA. V gave up 0 bases and J gave up 6 bases; unmatched junction bases: 4. The CDR3 covers 15 residues. The CDR3 DNA reads as TGTGCCAGCAGCTTAGCGTATAGCGGGAGGGGCGAGCAGTACTTC. It yields the protein CASSLAYSGRGEQYF.

The chain is built from TRBV7-3 and TRBJ2-7; the match to TRBD2 covers 7 bases. The CDR3 spans 15 residues. Trimming took 4 bases from V and 3 from J; bases not matched to a gene: 9. The germline gives CDR1 SGHTA, CDR2 FQGTGA. CDR3: CASSSLGAGDYEQYF. The CDR3 DNA reads as TGTGCCAGCAGCTCCTTAGGGGCGGGAGACTACGAGCAGTACTTC.

The chain carries TRBV10-3 and TRBJ2-1; tentative D call: TRBD2 (5 bases). Germline V gene data show CDR1 as ENHRY and CDR2 as SYGVKD. V lost 3 bases and J lost 8, with 20 bases in between. This CDR3 contains 16 residues. The CDR3 is CAISDQNGPSRDEQFF. The CDR3 DNA is TGTGCCATCAGTGACCAGAATGGGCCCTCGCGGGATGAGCAGTTCTTC.

This chain links TRBV7-8 with TRBJ2-7; 10 bases align to TRBD2. This CDR3 comprises 16 residues. Germline-derived CDR1 and CDR2 are SGHVS and FQNEAQ. With V trimmed by 0 bases and J by 6 bases, 8 bases remained unmatched. The CDR3 is CASSLAASGSAGEQYF. The DNA of the CDR3 is TGTGCCAGCAGCTTAGCTGCTAGCGGGAGTGCTGGCGAGCAGTACTTC.

On this clone: The same CDR3 also results from other DNA sequences found in this sample. The chain combines TRBV9 with TRBJ1-1, with D possibly being TRBD1 (6 bases). This CDR3 region has 14 residues. V was cut by 0 bases and J by 4 bases, with 10 bases left in between. CDR1 is SGDLS and CDR2 is YYNGEE in the germline V gene. In DNA, the CDR3 is TGTGCCAGCAGCGTAGGGGGGCGAGGCACTGAAGCTTTCTTT. This translates into CASSVGGRGTEAFF.

This clone was observed a few times. V and J are TRBV27 and TRBJ2-7; 7 bases agree with TRBD1. Per germline, CDR1 MNHEY and CDR2 SMNVEV (reference sequence). The V segment lost 1 base and the J segment 11 bases; nucleotides outside the gene matches: 8. There are 13 residues in the CDR3. DNA of the CDR3: TGTGCCAGCAGTTTATTTCGTACAGGGGCGGAGTACTTC. Amino acids: CASSLFRTGAEYF.

The chain joins TRBV2 to TRBJ2-5; 9 bases align to TRBD1. The CDR3 loop spans 15 amino acids. Trimming took 6 bases from V and 5 from J; bases not matched to a gene: 10. CDR1 is SNHLY and CDR2 is FYNNEI in the germline V gene. The CDR3 DNA reads as TGTGCCAGCAGCGGACAGGGGATGGTAAAGGAGACCCAGTACTTC. Translated, it gives CASSGQGMVKETQYF. Full variable domain (missing parts from reference TRBV2 and TRBJ2-5): EPEVTQTPSHQVTQMGQEVILRCVPISNHLYFYWYRQILGQKVEFLVSFYNNEISEKSEIFDDQFSVERPDGSNFTLKIRSTKLEDSAMYFCASSGQGMVKETQYFGPGTRLLVL.

By its share, this clone is large. This chain uses TRBV7-2 with TRBJ1-3; TRBD1 matches 8 bases. CDR3 size: 14 residues. Per germline, CDR1 SGHTA and CDR2 FQGNSA. J was trimmed by 9 bases and V by 6 bases; bases with no gene match: 10. The CDR3 is CASSPDRGRGTIYF. In DNA, the CDR3 is TGTGCCAGCAGTCCTGACAGGGGTCGCGGCACCATATATTTT.

The chain links TRBV25-1 to TRBJ1-1; the D gene is possibly TRBD1 (5 bases). Germline CDR1 and CDR2: MGHDK and SYGVNS. CDR3 length equals 14 residues. Trimming took 3 bases from V and 10 from J, leaving 18 bases between them. CDR3 bases: TGTGCCAGCAGTGATCTCGGGACTCTCGGGGGAGCTTTCTTT. It encodes CASSDLGTLGGAFF.

The chain uses TRBV30 and TRBJ1-6; weak D call: TRBD1 (6 bases). This CDR3 has 14 amino acids. Germline loops: CDR1 GTSNPN, CDR2 SVGIG (reference sequence). The V end was cut by 7 bases, the J end by 7 bases, with 17 bases between. The CDR3 nucleotides read TGTGCCTTCCTCCGGAGTACAGGGAATTCACCCCTCCACTTT. Translation: CAFLRSTGNSPLHF. Combining the CDR3 with reference TRBV30 and TRBJ1-6 gives the whole variable domain SQTIHQWPATLVQPVGSPLSLECTVEGTSNPNLYWYRQAAGRGLQLLFYSVGIGQISSEVPQNLSASRPQDRQFILSSKKLLLSDSGFYLCAFLRSTGNSPLHFGNGTRLTVT.